This TCR beta chain originates from a study of cytomegalovirus exposure and HLA in healthy donors. Study overall: For the approximately 430 genotyped donors, 80% to 90% fell within the Caucasian-associated ancestry cluster. Study-level points and caveats: No immune exposure information besides CMV serostatus was available. Upon later analysis, TCR association rates were observed to vary by HLA locus, being highest for DRB1 and lowest for HLA-C.

Primers: 60 Vbeta forward and 13 Jbeta reverse. Per the study methods: A follow-up analysis tallied about 80 million unique TCR beta chains, 8.5 million to 14 million shared. The table came from immunoSEQ multiplex PCR; TCRdb's copy has only in-frame clones and leaves some out. V, J and clone size were drawn from that table, and D and trimming were deduced from the DNA. The top ten hold roughly 3% of the sample, which has roughly 150,000 clones, 65% to 85% seen once. Of note for this clone: No antigen is known for it.

CDR1 is MNHEY and CDR2 is SVGAGI in the germline V gene. Unmatched junction bases numbered 9, after V lost 6 bases and J lost 5 bases. This CDR3 contains 15 residues. The sequence was collected from a woman aged 50 to 65 in good health and CMV-seropositive. The V and J genes are TRBV6-5 and TRBJ2-7; 11 bases fit TRBD2. The sample consisted of PBMCs. For the CDR3, the DNA is TGTGCCAGCAGCCCCGGACTAGCGGGCTGGAACGAGCAGTACTTC. This encodes CASSPGLAGWNEQYF.